These 28 T cell receptor beta chains came from one sample sequenced in a study of T cell changes during pregnancy in multiple sclerosis. Clones were sequenced by immunoSEQ multiplex PCR, and TCRdb holds only the in-frame ones, with some missing. The sample consists of about 53,000 clones, over 90% of them appearing once. The sample was CD4+ T cells from peripheral blood mononuclear cells, taken in the third trimester of pregnancy. The source is a female donor with multiple sclerosis, enrolled in a pregnancy study.

The chain carries TRBV10-3 and TRBJ1-5; possibly TRBD1 for D (6 bases). From germline, CDR1 is ENHRY and CDR2 SYGVKD. V was trimmed by 0 bases and J by 5 bases, leaving 14 bases between them. This CDR3 is 16 amino acids long. CDR3 amino acids: CAISESKGGRDQPQHF. CDR3 coding DNA: TGTGCCATCAGTGAGTCGAAAGGGGGGAGGGATCAGCCCCAGCATTTT.

This chain joins TRBV10-3 and TRBJ2-1, with TRBD1 as a possible D gene (5 bases). Germline CDR1 ENHRY, CDR2 SYGVKD. Trimming took off 1 base at V and 6 bases at J, with 13 bases between the two ends. The CDR3 is 15 amino acids. The CDR3 reads CAISEFHGQVNEQFF. CDR3 DNA sequence: TGTGCCATCAGTGAGTTTCATGGACAAGTCAATGAGCAGTTCTTC.

The V gene is TRBV11-2, the J gene TRBJ2-3; 8 bases match TRBD1. Germline CDR1 SGHAT, CDR2 FQNNGV. The length of the CDR3 is 19 residues. The ends lost 5 bases at V and 2 bases at J; junction bases unmatched: 18. The CDR3, as DNA: TGTGCCAGCAGCCTGTGGCAGGGGGCTTCATTGGCCACCACAGATACGCAGTATTTT. Protein: CASSLWQGASLATTDTQYF.

The chain combines TRBV7-6 with TRBJ1-1; D may be TRBD1 (5 bases). This CDR3 is 17 amino acids long. V was cut by 6 bases and J by 2 bases, with 22 bases left in between. Germline CDR1 reads SGHVS; CDR2 reads FNYEAQ. DNA of the CDR3: TGTGCCAGCAGTTCTTCTCCAGGGACGGGGGGTAACACTGAAGCTTTCTTT. It encodes CASSSSPGTGGNTEAFF.

The chain employs TRBV7-9 and TRBJ1-3, with D possibly being TRBD1 (5 bases). The germline CDR1 and CDR2 sequences are SEHNR and FQNEAQ (reference sequence). V was trimmed by 3 bases and J by 4 bases, leaving 22 bases between them. The CDR3 loop spans 18 amino acids. In DNA, the CDR3 is TGTGCCAGCAGCTTTGTACTTTTGAAGGGGACTTTAGGAAACACCATATATTTT. Amino acids: CASSFVLLKGTLGNTIYF.

The genes are TRBV19 and TRBJ2-5; 7 bases fit TRBD1. V was clipped by 1 base and J by 2 bases; unmatched bases: 1. CDR1 LNHDA and CDR2 SQIVND come from the germline V gene (reference sequence). The CDR3 covers 14 residues. The CDR3 DNA reads as TGTGCCAGTAGTATAGGACAGGGACAAGAGACCCAGTACTTC. Protein product: CASSIGQGQETQYF.

The chain carries TRBV14 and TRBJ2-3; maybe TRBD1 (7 bases). Germline V gene sequence: CDR1 SGHDN, CDR2 FVKESK. The CDR3 is made up of 17 amino acids. Trimming removed 1 base from V and 5 bases from J, with 19 bases in between. The CDR3 loop is CASSQARDSQGGDTQYF. The CDR3 DNA is TGTGCCAGCAGCCAAGCCAGGGACAGCCAGGGAGGAGATACGCAGTATTTT.

The V call is TRBV5-4, the J call TRBJ2-2; tentative D call: TRBD2 (6 bases). The germline CDR1 and CDR2 sequences are SGHNT and YYREEE (reference sequence). The CDR3 spans 17 residues. Deletions cut 2 bases from V and 2 bases from J, with 16 bases between. In DNA, the CDR3 is TGTGCCAGCAGCTTCCGTCTCGGAGGGCTAAACACCGGGGAGCTGTTTTTT. It is translated as CASSFRLGGLNTGELFF.

This chain joins TRBV7-3 and TRBJ2-3, with 7 bases that match TRBD1. This CDR3 has 17 residues. Germline V gene sequence: CDR1 SGHTA, CDR2 FQGTGA. V dropped 5 bases and J dropped 0; count of bases not matched to a gene: 11. CDR3 sequence reads: CASSPTQGTTSTDTQYF. CDR3 nucleotide sequence: TGTGCCAGCAGCCCAACACAGGGGACCACTAGCACAGATACGCAGTATTTT.

The genes are TRBV27 and TRBJ2-1; no definite D call. The CDR3 runs 13 residues. Per germline, CDR1 MNHEY and CDR2 SMNVEV (reference sequence). V was shortened by 5 bases and J by 4 bases, with 9 bases between the two germline ends. The CDR3 DNA sequence: TGTGCCAGCAGTCTCCTGGCTTACAATGAGCAGTTCTTC. It encodes CASSLLAYNEQFF.

This chain joins TRBV6-5 and TRBJ1-1; the D gene is possibly TRBD1 (5 bases). CDR1 is MNHEY, CDR2 SVGAGI, per germline. The CDR3 runs 11 residues. Trimming removed 8 bases at V and 7 bases at J, with 11 bases between. CDR3 sequence reads: CASGNGGEAFF. CDR3 in DNA: TGTGCCAGCGGGAACGGGGGTGAAGCTTTCTTT.

This chain joins TRBV5-4 and TRBJ2-1; D not certain. V dropped 0 bases and J dropped 0 bases, with 10 bases sitting between them. The germline V gene has CDR1 SGHNT and CDR2 YYREEE (reference sequence). The CDR3 contains 16 residues. CDR3 protein: CASSLGIASSYNEQFF. In nucleotides, the CDR3 is TGTGCCAGCAGCTTGGGAATTGCGAGCTCCTACAATGAGCAGTTCTTC.

This rearrangement joins TRBV6-5 to TRBJ2-7, with D possibly TRBD1 on 6 matching bases. V was pared by 3 bases and J by 2 bases, with 14 bases between. This CDR3 spans 15 amino acids. Germline lookup yields CDR1 MNHEY and CDR2 SVGAGI. CDR3 DNA: TGTGCCAGCAGTTATGCCCGGACAGTGACCTACGAGCAGTACTTC. Translated: CASSYARTVTYEQYF.

The V and J genes are TRBV29-1 and TRBJ2-7; possibly TRBD2 for D (7 bases). This CDR3 is built from 13 residues. In germline, CDR1 is SQVTM, CDR2 ANQGSEA. V was cut by 6 bases and J by 5 bases, with 17 bases left in between. The CDR3 nucleotides read TGCAGCGTCGTCCGGGGGGCCCGGGACGAGCAGTACTTC. This codes for CSVVRGARDEQYF.

Only a few counts were recorded for this clone. The rearrangement links TRBV19 to TRBJ1-5, with 8 bases lining up with TRBD1. Unmatched junction bases numbered 5, after V lost 7 bases and J lost 3 bases. The length of the CDR3 is 14 residues. Germline V gene data show CDR1 as LNHDA and CDR2 as SQIVND (reference sequence). The CDR3 loop reads CASKIQGANQPQHF. In DNA form, the CDR3 reads TGTGCCAGTAAGATTCAGGGGGCCAATCAGCCCCAGCATTTT. Based on the CDR3 plus reference TRBV19 and TRBJ1-5, the full variable domain is DGGITQSPKYLFRKEGQNVTLSCEQNLNHDAMYWYRQDPGQGLRLIYYSQIVNDFQKGDIAEGYSVSREKKESFPLTVTSAQKNPTAFYLCASKIQGANQPQHFGDGTRLSIL.

The gene calls are TRBV7-2 and TRBJ2-5; 15 bases match TRBD2. The trim removed 1 base at V and 3 bases at J, leaving 3 bases unmatched. The CDR3 has 17 amino acids. Per the germline V gene, CDR1 is SGHTA and CDR2 is FQGNSA. The CDR3 loop reads CASSLGGLAGGKETQYF. The CDR3, as DNA: TGTGCCAGCAGCTTAGGGGGACTAGCGGGGGGAAAAGAGACCCAGTACTTC. The full variable domain, in which reference TRBV7-2 and TRBJ2-5 provide the parts outside the CDR3, is GAGVSQSPSNKVTEKGKDVELRCDPISGHTALYWYRQSLGQGLEFLIYFQGNSAPDKSGLPSDRFSAERTGGSVSTLTIQRTQQEDSAVYLCASSLGGLAGGKETQYFGPGTRLLVL.

The chain combines TRBV29-1 with TRBJ1-2, with D unresolved. Germline values: CDR1 SQVTM, CDR2 ANQGSEA. CDR3 length: 12 amino acids. Deletions cut 5 bases from V and 8 bases from J, with 15 bases between. CDR3 DNA: TGCAGCGTTTTGGAGGACTCCCGGGGCTACACCTTC. This gives the protein CSVLEDSRGYTF.

The gene calls are TRBV6-1 and TRBJ2-7, with 7 bases aligning to TRBD1. Germline V gene sequence: CDR1 MNHNS, CDR2 SASEGT. The V and J ends lost 6 bases and 0 bases, in that order; junction bases with no gene match: 2. The CDR3 runs to 13 residues. The CDR3 protein is CASRGQSSYEQYF. In DNA form, the CDR3 reads TGTGCCAGCAGGGGACAGAGCTCCTACGAGCAGTACTTC.

The gene calls are TRBV13 and TRBJ2-6; 10 nucleotides align to TRBD2. Trimming removed 4 bases from V and 2 bases from J; junction bases left unmatched: 11. In germline, CDR1 is PRHDT, CDR2 FYEKMQ (reference sequence). The CDR3 totals 19 residues. CDR3 sequence (DNA): TGTGCCAGCAGCTCCCTAGTAGAAGCGGGGGGGCCTGGGGCCAACGTCCTGACTTTC. It is translated as CASSSLVEAGGPGANVLTF.

This sequence joins TRBV15 and TRBJ1-2; D is uncertain. The CDR3 runs 15 residues. CDR1 is LNHNV and CDR2 is YYDKDF in the germline V gene (reference sequence). With 0 bases removed from V and 7 bases from J, the gap between germline ends came to 15 bases. CDR3 nucleotide sequence: TGTGCCACCAGCAGAGACGACGGTTATCGGGGTGGCTACACCTTC. This sequence encodes CATSRDDGYRGGYTF. The variable domain in full, completed from reference TRBV15 and TRBJ1-2, reads DAMVIQNPRYQVTQFGKPVTLSCSQTLNHNVMYWYQQKSSQAPKLLFHYYDKDFNNEADTPDNFQSRRPNTSFCFLDIRSPGLGDTAMYLCATSRDDGYRGGYTFGSGTRLTVV.

The chain combines TRBV18 with TRBJ2-2, with 14 bases that match TRBD2. The CDR3 covers 16 residues. The germline V gene encodes CDR1 KGHSH and CDR2 LQKENI. V gave up 5 bases and J gave up 4 bases; unmatched junction bases: 3. The CDR3 region has the DNA TGTGCCAGCTCAACGGGACTAGCGGGGGTCACCGGGGAGCTGTTTTTT. Amino acid sequence: CASSTGLAGVTGELFF.

Worth noting for this clone: One end of the junction is discordant with germline, which a read error may explain. The V gene is TRBV2, the J gene TRBJ2-1; TRBD1 matches at 9 bases. The CDR3 contains 14 residues. The germline V gene has CDR1 SNHLY and CDR2 FYNNEI. DNA of the CDR3: TGTGCCAGCTGTGACAGGGGGATCTACAATGAGCAGTTCTTC. Residues: CASCDRGIYNEQFF.

The chain recombines TRBV7-9 with TRBJ2-7; no firm D call. Germline V CDR1 and CDR2: SEHNR, FQNEAQ (reference sequence). The CDR3 runs to 13 residues. The V end lost 3 bases, the J end lost 4 bases, and 10 bases lay between the germline ends. For the CDR3, the DNA is TGTGCCAGCAGCTTGGCAGGTACTTACGAGCAGTACTTC. This sequence encodes CASSLAGTYEQYF.

V usage is TRBV30 and J usage is TRBJ1-3; 7 bases agree with TRBD1. The CDR3 covers 15 residues. Germline CDR1 and CDR2: GTSNPN and SVGIG (reference sequence). V was pared by 2 bases and J by 7 bases, with 11 bases of the junction left unmatched. CDR3 in amino acids: CAWSPGQQGKNTIYF. CDR3 coding DNA: TGTGCCTGGAGTCCGGGACAGCAAGGGAAGAACACCATATATTTT.

The chain employs TRBV6-1 and TRBJ2-3; 7 bases match TRBD1. Germline V lookup: CDR1 MNHNS, CDR2 SASEGT. The trim removed 4 bases at V and 5 bases at J, leaving 6 bases unmatched. The CDR3 is 14 amino acids. Written as DNA, the CDR3 is TGTGCCAGCAGTGGAACTCAGGGGGTAGATACGCAGTATTTT. Protein: CASSGTQGVDTQYF.

This clone was found once. The chain links TRBV30 to TRBJ2-1, with 13 bases aligning to TRBD2. This CDR3 comprises 14 residues. Germline CDR1 GTSNPN, CDR2 SVGIG (reference sequence). The V segment lost 2 bases and the J segment 12 bases; nucleotides outside the gene matches: 7. Written as DNA, the CDR3 is TGTGCCTGGAGTCTAGGGACTAGCGGGGTCCGGCAGTTCTTC. Translating gives CAWSLGTSGVRQFF.

In its sample, this clone was seen once. The chain recombines TRBV11-2 with TRBJ2-3, with 8 nucleotides matching TRBD2. Germline V gives CDR1 SGHAT, CDR2 FQNNGV. The junction had 8 bases not matched to a gene; V was cut back by 2 bases and J by 4 bases. CDR3 length: 16 amino acids. The CDR3 protein is CASSLNSGGLSDTQYF. CDR3 sequence (DNA): TGTGCCAGCAGCTTAAACAGCGGGGGACTATCAGATACGCAGTATTTT.

The chain is built from TRBV6-6 and TRBJ2-7, with 11 bases identical to TRBD1. V was pared by 6 bases and J by 2 bases, with 6 bases of the junction left unmatched. CDR3 size: 15 residues. The germline V gene encodes CDR1 MNHNY and CDR2 SVGAGI (reference sequence). The CDR3 sequence is CASRHTGQGAYEQYF. CDR3 nucleotides: TGTGCCAGCAGACACACGGGACAGGGGGCCTACGAGCAGTACTTC.